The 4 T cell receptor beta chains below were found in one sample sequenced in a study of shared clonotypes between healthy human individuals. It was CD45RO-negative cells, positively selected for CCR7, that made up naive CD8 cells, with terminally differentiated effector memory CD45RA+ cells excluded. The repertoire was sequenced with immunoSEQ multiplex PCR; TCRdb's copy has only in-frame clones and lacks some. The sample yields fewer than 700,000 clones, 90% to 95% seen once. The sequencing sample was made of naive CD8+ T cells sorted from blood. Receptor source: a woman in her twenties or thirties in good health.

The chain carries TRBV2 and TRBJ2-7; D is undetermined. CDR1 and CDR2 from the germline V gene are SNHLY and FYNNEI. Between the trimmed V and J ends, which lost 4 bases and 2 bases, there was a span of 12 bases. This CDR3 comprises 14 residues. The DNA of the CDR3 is TGTGCCAGCAGTGTTGGGCGGTTCCCCTACGAGCAGTACTTC. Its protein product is CASSVGRFPYEQYF.

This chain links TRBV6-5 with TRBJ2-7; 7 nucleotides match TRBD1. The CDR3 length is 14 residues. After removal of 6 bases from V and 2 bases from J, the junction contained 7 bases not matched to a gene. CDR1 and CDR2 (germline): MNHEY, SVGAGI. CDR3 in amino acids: CASRPRDSTYEQYF. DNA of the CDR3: TGTGCCAGCAGGCCCCGGGACAGCACCTACGAGCAGTACTTC.

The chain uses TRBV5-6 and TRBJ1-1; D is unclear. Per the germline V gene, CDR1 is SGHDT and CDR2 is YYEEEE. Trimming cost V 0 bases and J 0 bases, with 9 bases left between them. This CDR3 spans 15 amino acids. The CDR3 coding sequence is TGTGCCAGCAGCTTGGTGGGCGGAATGAACACTGAAGCTTTCTTT. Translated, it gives CASSLVGGMNTEAFF.

The CDR3 sequence is CASSDPGTGHEQYF. CDR3 bases: TGTGCCAGCAGCGATCCCGGGACAGGCCACGAGCAGTACTTC. V is TRBV9 and J is TRBJ2-7; 8 bases line up with TRBD1. Germline values: CDR1 SGDLS, CDR2 YYNGEE. CDR3 size: 14 residues. After removal of 3 bases from V and 5 bases from J, the junction contained 7 bases not matched to a gene. The whole variable domain, filled in from reference TRBV9 and TRBJ2-7, reads DSGVTQTPKHLITATGQRVTLRCSPRSGDLSVYWYQQSLDQGLQFLIQYYNGEERAKGNILERFSAQQFPDLHSELNLSSLELGDSALYFCASSDPGTGHEQYFGPGTRLTVT.